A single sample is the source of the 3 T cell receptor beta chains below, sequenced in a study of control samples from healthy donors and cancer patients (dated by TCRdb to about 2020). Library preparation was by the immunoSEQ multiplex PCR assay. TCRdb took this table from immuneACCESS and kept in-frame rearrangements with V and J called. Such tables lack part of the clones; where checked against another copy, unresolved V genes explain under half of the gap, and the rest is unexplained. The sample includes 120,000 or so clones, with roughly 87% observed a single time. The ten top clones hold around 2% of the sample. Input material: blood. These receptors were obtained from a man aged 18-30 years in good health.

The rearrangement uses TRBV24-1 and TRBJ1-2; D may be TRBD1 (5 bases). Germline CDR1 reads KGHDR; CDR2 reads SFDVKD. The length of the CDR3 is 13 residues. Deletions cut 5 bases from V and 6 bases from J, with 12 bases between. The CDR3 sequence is CATSVGGGDGYTF. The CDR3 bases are TGTGCCACCAGTGTTGGGGGAGGTGATGGCTACACCTTC.

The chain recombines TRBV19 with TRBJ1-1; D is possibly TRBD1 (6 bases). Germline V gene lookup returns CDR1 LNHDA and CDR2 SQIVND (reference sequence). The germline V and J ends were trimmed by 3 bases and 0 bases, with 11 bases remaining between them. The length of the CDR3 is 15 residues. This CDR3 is CASSIGGPMNTEAFF. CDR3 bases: TGTGCCAGTAGTATTGGGGGGCCGATGAACACTGAAGCTTTCTTT.

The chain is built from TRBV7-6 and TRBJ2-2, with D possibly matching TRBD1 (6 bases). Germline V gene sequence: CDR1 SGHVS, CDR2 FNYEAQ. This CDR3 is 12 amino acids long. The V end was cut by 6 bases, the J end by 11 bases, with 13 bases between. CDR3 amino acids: CASSPTGPELFF. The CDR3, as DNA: TGTGCCAGCAGTCCAACAGGGCCAGAGCTGTTTTTT.